The TCR beta chain described here comes from a study of post-analysis software for immune sequencing data (dated by TCRdb to between 2014 and 2017). For the study in its entirety: The recorded disease courses included relapsing-remitting, secondary progressive and progressive-relapsing multiple sclerosis, and some patients had no subtype annotation. A subset of samples was prepared in parallel using single-end sample barcoding, then pooled and co-amplified after Illumina adapter ligation. The multiple sclerosis patient repertoires were compared with about a dozen previously published healthy control repertoires from donors aged roughly 6 to 27 years.

What the work shows at the level of the full study, not this receptor alone: When samples were clustered directly using the F measure, samples prepared in the same batch co-clustered strongly, which prompted a batch-effect correction. Normalized Chao1 diversity was significantly lower in multiple sclerosis patients than controls, suggesting substantial peripheral T-cell clonal expansion. The multiple sclerosis patient group was slightly younger than the control group.

To demonstrate the VDJtools post-analysis software, the study profiled TCR beta repertoires from the peripheral blood of about 13 young patients with multiple sclerosis. The multiple sclerosis patients were children and adolescents ranging in age from about 6 to 16 years. Regarding this clonotype: Its antigen specificity is not known. Base qualities are not provided; no much larger clone lies one nucleotide away.

Library creation used PCR. The sequencing machine was an Illumina HiSeq 2500. To reduce PCR and sequencing biases, unique molecular identifiers were built into the TCR beta cDNA libraries. Roughly 0.5 million cDNA molecules were obtained per 1 to 10 million input T cells, so each molecule approximated one T cell. The patient libraries were prepared and sequenced with the same protocol used for the earlier healthy control dataset. Samples belonging to the same batch were prepared together, multiplexed and sequenced on a shared HiSeq lane. The study's own analysis went as follows. MIGEC was used to process the raw barcoded reads, and molecular identifier groups with only a single read were discarded before consensus assembly and CDR3 extraction. VDJtools was used for post-analysis of the clonotype tables, with diversity normalized by down-sampling every dataset to the smallest sample size. Repertoire overlap clustering matched CDR3 amino acid but not nucleotide sequences to correct batch-related cross-sample contamination. Using fastp trimming at Q25 and MiXCR clonotype assembly, TCRdb reanalyzed the public sequencing data and kept in-frame beta chains. Rows are unified per CDR3 protein, each entry keeping the most common DNA and genes. The V and J calls shown here were made by TCRdb, not taken from the authors' results. The sample has about 810,000 distinct CDR3 sequences on record, under 70% of them singletons. Jointly, the top ten make up roughly 4.4% of the sample.

The source of this sequence is a girl between 10 and 17 years old with multiple sclerosis. Material for sequencing was blood.

The CDR3 corresponds to CASSLARSTDTQYF. Read as DNA, the sequence is TGCGCCAGCAGCTTAGCTCGCAGCACAGATACGCAGTATTTT. The V and J genes are TRBV5-1 and TRBJ2-3; the D gene identity is not certain. There are 14 amino acids in the CDR3, from cysteine to phenylalanine inclusive. The entry retains the CDR3 DNA only, 42 bases that are in frame from base 1. From a lookup of the germline V gene, CDR1 and CDR2 are SGHRS and YFSETQ. V is clipped by 2 bases and J by 0 bases, and the sequence between their germline boundaries is 7 bases long.